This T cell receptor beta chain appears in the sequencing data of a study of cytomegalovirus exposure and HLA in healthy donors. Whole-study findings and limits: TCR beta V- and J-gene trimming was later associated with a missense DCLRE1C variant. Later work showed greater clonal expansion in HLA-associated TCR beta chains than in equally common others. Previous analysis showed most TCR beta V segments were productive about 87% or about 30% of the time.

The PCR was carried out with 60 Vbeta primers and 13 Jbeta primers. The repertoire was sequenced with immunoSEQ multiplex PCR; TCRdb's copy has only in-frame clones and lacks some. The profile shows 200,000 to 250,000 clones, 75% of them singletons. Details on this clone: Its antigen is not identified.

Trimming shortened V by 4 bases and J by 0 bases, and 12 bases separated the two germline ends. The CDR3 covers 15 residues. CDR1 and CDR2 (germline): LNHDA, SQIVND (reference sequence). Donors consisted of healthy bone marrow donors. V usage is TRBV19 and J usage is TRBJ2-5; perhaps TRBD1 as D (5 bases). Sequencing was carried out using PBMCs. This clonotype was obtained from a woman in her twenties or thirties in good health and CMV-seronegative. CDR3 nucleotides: TGTGCCAGTAGTACATCAACAGGTAACCAAGAGACCCAGTACTTC. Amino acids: CASSTSTGNQETQYF. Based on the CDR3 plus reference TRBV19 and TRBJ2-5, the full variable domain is DGGITQSPKYLFRKEGQNVTLSCEQNLNHDAMYWYRQDPGQGLRLIYYSQIVNDFQKGDIAEGYSVSREKKESFPLTVTSAQKNPTAFYLCASSTSTGNQETQYFGPGTRLLVL.